This T cell receptor (beta chain) was captured by sequencing in a study of identical twins. In TCRdb, the 5' RACE reads were re-called with MiXCR into one record per CDR3 protein. Among around 1.7 million distinct CDR3 sequences, under 35% were seen once, and the ten largest hold about 0.3%. The germline gives CDR1 MDHEN, CDR2 SYDVKM. The CDR3 loop spans 15 amino acids. The germline V and J ends were trimmed by 6 bases and 0 bases, with 14 bases remaining between them. This TCR came from a newborn girl in good health. Sequenced: cord blood. This chain links TRBV28 with TRBJ2-5; either TRBD1 or TRBD2 may fit D (6 bases each). CDR3 in amino acids: CASRGGTKYQETQYF. The CDR3 DNA reads as TGTGCCAGCAGGGGCGGGACAAAGTACCAAGAGACCCAGTACTTC.